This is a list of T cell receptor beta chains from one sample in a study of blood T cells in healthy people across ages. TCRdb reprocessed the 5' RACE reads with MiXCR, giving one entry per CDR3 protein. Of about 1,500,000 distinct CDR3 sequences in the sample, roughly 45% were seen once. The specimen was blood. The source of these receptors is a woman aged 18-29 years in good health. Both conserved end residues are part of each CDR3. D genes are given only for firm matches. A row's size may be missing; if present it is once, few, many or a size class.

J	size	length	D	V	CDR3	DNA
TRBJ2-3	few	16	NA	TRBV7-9	CASSPRDSVTVNTQYF	TGTGCCAGCAGCCCCCGGGACTCCGTAACGGTAAATACGCAGTATTTT
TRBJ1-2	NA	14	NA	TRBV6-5	CASSYIGGDYGYTF	TGTGCCAGCAGTTACATCGGGGGGGACTATGGCTACACCTTC
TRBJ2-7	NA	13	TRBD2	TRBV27	CASNPSGDYGQYF	TGTGCCAGCAACCCAAGCGGGGACTACGGGCAGTACTTC
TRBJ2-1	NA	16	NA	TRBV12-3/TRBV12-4	CASSTFDGAWVDEQFF	TGTGCCAGCAGTACCTTTGACGGAGCCTGGGTCGATGAGCAGTTCTTC
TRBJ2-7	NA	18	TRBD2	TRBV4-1	CASSQGEMGGTIPYEQYF	TGCGCCAGCAGCCAGGGGGAGATGGGGGGGACTATCCCCTACGAGCAGTACTTC
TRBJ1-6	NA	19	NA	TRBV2	CASSEALGGLGGYNSPLHF	TGCGCCAGCAGTGAAGCGCTTGGGGGCCTCGGGGGTTATAATTCACCCCTCCACTTT
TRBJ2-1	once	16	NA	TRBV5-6	CASSLAKGQSYNEQFF	TGTGCCAGCAGCTTGGCCAAGGGGCAGTCCTACAATGAGCAGTTCTTC
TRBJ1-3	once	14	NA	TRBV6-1	CASRPTGPGNTIYF	TGTGCCAGCAGACCGACAGGTCCTGGAAACACCATATATTTT
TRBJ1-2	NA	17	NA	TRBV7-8	CASSWWTERQYNYGYTF	TGTGCCAGCAGCTGGTGGACAGAAAGACAATATAACTATGGCTACACCTTC
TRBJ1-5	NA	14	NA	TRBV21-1	CASRRDGGRSPQHF	TGTGCCAGCAGGAGGGATGGTGGGAGATCGCCCCAGCATTTT
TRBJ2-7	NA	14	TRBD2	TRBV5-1	CASSATSGSGEQYF	TGCGCCAGCAGCGCGACTAGCGGGAGTGGCGAGCAGTACTTC
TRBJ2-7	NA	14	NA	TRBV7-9	CASSGGLVIYEQYF	TGTGCCAGCAGCGGGGGGCTAGTGATCTACGAGCAGTACTTC
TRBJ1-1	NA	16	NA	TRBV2	CASSEALVPRVTEAFF	TGTGCCAGCAGTGAAGCGCTTGTCCCGAGGGTCACTGAAGCTTTCTTT
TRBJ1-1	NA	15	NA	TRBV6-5	CASGRPLRRGTEAFF	TGTGCCAGCGGACGGCCCCTTCGGCGGGGTACTGAAGCTTTCTTT
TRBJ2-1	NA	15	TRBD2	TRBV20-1	CSARDVGGGKKKQFF	TGCAGTGCTAGAGATGTCGGGGGGGGGAAAAAAAAGCAGTTCTTC
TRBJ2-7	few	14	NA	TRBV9	CASSAPGHSYEQYF	TGTGCCAGCAGCGCCCCGGGCCACTCCTACGAGCAGTACTTC
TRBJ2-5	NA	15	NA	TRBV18	CASSPLRGFQETQYF	TGTGCCAGCTCCCCCCTAAGGGGATTCCAAGAGACCCAGTACTTC
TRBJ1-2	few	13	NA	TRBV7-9	CASSLRESDGYTF	TGTGCCAGCAGCCTCAGAGAATCAGATGGCTACACCTTC
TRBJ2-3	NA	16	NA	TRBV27	CASTALQATSTDTQYF	TGTGCCAGCACCGCCTTACAGGCTACTAGCACAGATACGCAGTATTTT
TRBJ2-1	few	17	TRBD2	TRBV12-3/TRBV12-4	CASSLVLPSGSRDEQFF	TGTGCCAGCAGTTTAGTCCTACCTAGCGGGAGTAGAGATGAGCAGTTCTTC
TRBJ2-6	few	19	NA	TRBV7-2	CASSLSEVAVLSGANVLTF	TGTGCCAGCAGCTTAAGTGAGGTAGCTGTACTCTCTGGGGCCAACGTCCTGACTTTC
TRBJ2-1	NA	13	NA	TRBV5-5	CASSLGFDNEQFF	TGTGCCAGCAGCTTGGGGTTCGACAATGAGCAGTTCTTC
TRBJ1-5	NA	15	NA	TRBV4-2	CASSQVEAQDQPQHF	TGTGCCAGCAGCCAAGTCGAGGCCCAGGATCAGCCCCAGCATTTT
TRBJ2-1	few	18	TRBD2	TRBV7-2	CASSLAGTSGVRGNEQFF	TGTGCCAGCAGCTTAGCGGGGACTAGCGGGGTTAGGGGGAATGAGCAGTTCTTC
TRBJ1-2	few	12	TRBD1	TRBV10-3	CAISGQGNGYTF	TGTGCCATCAGTGGACAGGGGAATGGCTACACCTTC
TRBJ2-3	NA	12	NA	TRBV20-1	CSGRSVADTQYF	TGCAGTGGTCGAAGCGTGGCAGATACGCAGTATTTT
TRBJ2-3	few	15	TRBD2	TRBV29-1	CSVAPLAGITDTQYF	TGCAGCGTTGCCCCGCTAGCGGGAATCACAGATACGCAGTATTTT
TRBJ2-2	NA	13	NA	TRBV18	CASSPKLTGELFF	TGTGCCAGCTCCCCGAAGCTAACCGGGGAGCTGTTTTTT
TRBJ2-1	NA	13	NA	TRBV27	CASTRGPLDEQFF	TGTGCCAGCACCCGAGGGCCTCTTGATGAGCAGTTCTTC
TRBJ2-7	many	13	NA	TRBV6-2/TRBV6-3	CASAEAYLYEQYF	TGTGCCAGCGCCGAGGCATACCTCTACGAGCAGTACTTC
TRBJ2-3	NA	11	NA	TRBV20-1	CSAREGGAQYF	TGCAGTGCTAGAGAGGGCGGGGCCCAGTATTTT